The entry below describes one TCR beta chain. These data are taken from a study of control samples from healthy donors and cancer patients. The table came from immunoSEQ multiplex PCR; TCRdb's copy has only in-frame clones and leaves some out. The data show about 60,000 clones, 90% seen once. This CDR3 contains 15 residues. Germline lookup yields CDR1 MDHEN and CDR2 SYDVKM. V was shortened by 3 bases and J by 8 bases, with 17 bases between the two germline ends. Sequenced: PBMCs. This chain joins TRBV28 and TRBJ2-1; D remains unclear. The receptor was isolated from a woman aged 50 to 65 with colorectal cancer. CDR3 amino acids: CASSLLENLVYEQFF. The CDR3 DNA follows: TGTGCCAGCAGTTTGTTAGAGAATCTAGTATATGAGCAGTTCTTC.